The 2 T cell receptor beta chains reported below all come from one sample, sequenced in a study of response to subunit inactivated influenza vaccine. One entry per CDR3 protein results from TCRdb running MiXCR on the RT-PCR reads. The table lists a few hundred thousand distinct CDR3 sequences, 10% to 11% of them singletons. Sequenced here: PBMCs from blood, sampled roughly 45 days after vaccination. Every receptor here comes from a man aged 50-59 years who received an inactivated influenza vaccine.

This clonotype showed up just a few times. The V call is TRBV7-2, the J call TRBJ2-1; 7 nucleotides align to TRBD1. V trimming: 8 bases; J trimming: 11 bases; junction bases outside the gene matches: 12. Germline CDR1 and CDR2: SGHTA and FQGNSA. CDR3 length: 13 residues. CDR3 residues: CASSLSRQGKQFF. CDR3 sequence (DNA): TGTGCCAGCTCACTCTCAAGACAGGGAAAGCAGTTCTTC.

There are a few counts of this clonotype. This chain connects TRBV20-1 to TRBJ2-7; TRBD1 is a possible D gene (5 bases). Germline CDR1 DFQATT, CDR2 SNEGSKA (reference sequence). This CDR3 contains 15 residues. Trimming took 0 bases from V and 2 from J, leaving 14 bases between them. In DNA, the CDR3 is TGCAGTGCTAGAGATTTTGCAGGGTTACCCTACGAGCAGTACTTC. This gives the protein CSARDFAGLPYEQYF.